These T cell receptor beta chains were read from a single sample in a study of OX40 agonist ivuxolimab in advanced cancers. Using immunoSEQ multiplex PCR, the repertoire was profiled, and TCRdb retains in-frame clones only, with some absent. Among about 66,000 clones listed, around 84% were seen once. The sequences come from CD4+ or CD8+ T cells sorted from blood, collected in a trial of the OX40 agonist ivuxolimab. All receptors derive from an adult with an advanced solid tumor such as melanoma, head and neck, liver or kidney cancer. Both conserved end residues are part of each CDR3. D genes are given only for firm matches. Where a row states a size, it is once, few, many or the class of an expanded clone; other rows omit it.

D gene: TRBD2; V gene: TRBV18; CDR3 length: 20; J gene: TRBJ2-1; clone size: -; CDR3 DNA: TGTGCCAGCTCGACCGCCGGGACTAGCGGGAGGCCTAGCTCCTACAATGAGCAGTTCTTC; CDR3 protein: CASSTAGTSGRPSSYNEQFF
D gene: -; V gene: TRBV28; CDR3 length: 15; J gene: TRBJ1-5; clone size: -; CDR3 DNA: TGTGCCAGCAGTTTGGGGCAGGGAGGCAATCAGCCCCAGCATTTT; CDR3 protein: CASSLGQGGNQPQHF
D gene: -; V gene: TRBV19; CDR3 length: 12; J gene: TRBJ1-1; clone size: -; CDR3 DNA: TGTGCCAGCCAGCCCAGGGGTGCTGAAGCTTTCTTT; CDR3 protein: CASQPRGAEAFF
D gene: TRBD2; V gene: TRBV29-1; CDR3 length: 19; J gene: TRBJ2-5; clone size: -; CDR3 DNA: TGCAGCGTCGCCGACCCAACTAGCGGGAGGCGTGGGGGCCAAGAGACCCAGTACTTC; CDR3 protein: CSVADPTSGRRGGQETQYF
D gene: -; V gene: TRBV6-6; CDR3 length: 13; J gene: TRBJ1-2; clone size: many; CDR3 DNA: TGTGCCAGCAGAACGGACGCCCGCTATGGCTACACCTTC; CDR3 protein: CASRTDARYGYTF
D gene: -; V gene: TRBV29-1; CDR3 length: 14; J gene: TRBJ2-3; clone size: once; CDR3 DNA: TGCAGCGTTGAAGGTCCCGGAGGGGGGGATACGCAGTATTTT; CDR3 protein: CSVEGPGGGDTQYF
D gene: TRBD1; V gene: TRBV6-1; CDR3 length: 15; J gene: TRBJ2-2; clone size: -; CDR3 DNA: TGTGCCAGCAGTCACAGGGGTACGTGGGCCGGGGAGCTGTTTTTT; CDR3 protein: CASSHRGTWAGELFF
D gene: -; V gene: TRBV7-2; CDR3 length: 14; J gene: TRBJ2-3; clone size: -; CDR3 DNA: TGTGCCAGCAGCTTTTTAGCGAGCACAGATACGCAGTATTTT; CDR3 protein: CASSFLASTDTQYF
D gene: TRBD1; V gene: TRBV10-1; CDR3 length: 14; J gene: TRBJ2-1; clone size: -; CDR3 DNA: TGCGCCAGCAGTGAAGGGACCCCAGGGGGTGAGCAGTTCTTC; CDR3 protein: CASSEGTPGGEQFF
D gene: -; V gene: TRBV15; CDR3 length: 13; J gene: TRBJ2-1; clone size: -; CDR3 DNA: TGTGCCACCTCCGGGTTCCTCCGGGATGAGCAGTTCTTC; CDR3 protein: CATSGFLRDEQFF
D gene: -; V gene: TRBV5-1; CDR3 length: 15; J gene: TRBJ2-2; clone size: -; CDR3 DNA: TGCGCCAGCAGCAAACGGACGGAGAACACCGGGGAGCTGTTTTTT; CDR3 protein: CASSKRTENTGELFF
D gene: -; V gene: TRBV2; CDR3 length: 14; J gene: TRBJ2-3; clone size: -; CDR3 DNA: TGTGCCAGCAGTGTTGTTACGAGGACCGATACGCAGTATTTT; CDR3 protein: CASSVVTRTDTQYF
D gene: -; V gene: TRBV15; CDR3 length: 16; J gene: TRBJ2-5; clone size: -; CDR3 DNA: TGTGCCACCAGCAGAGATCCCCTGGGAGGCCAAGAGACCCAGTACTTC; CDR3 protein: CATSRDPLGGQETQYF
D gene: TRBD2; V gene: TRBV4-3; CDR3 length: 17; J gene: TRBJ2-7; clone size: -; CDR3 DNA: TGCGCCAGCAGCCAAGATCTGGGCGGGAGCATCTCCTACGAGCAGTACTTC; CDR3 protein: CASSQDLGGSISYEQYF
D gene: TRBD2; V gene: TRBV29-1; CDR3 length: 19; J gene: TRBJ2-7; clone size: -; CDR3 DNA: TGCAGCGCGCGGGGACTAGCGATAGCCGGAAGAGGAAGCTCCTACGAGCAGTACTTC; CDR3 protein: CSARGLAIAGRGSSYEQYF
D gene: -; V gene: TRBV14; CDR3 length: 16; J gene: TRBJ2-5; clone size: -; CDR3 DNA: TGTGCCAGCAGCCAAGACGTGGGGCTGGGACAAGAGACCCAGTACTTC; CDR3 protein: CASSQDVGLGQETQYF
D gene: TRBD1; V gene: TRBV5-1; CDR3 length: 15; J gene: TRBJ1-4; clone size: -; CDR3 DNA: TGCGCCAGCACCCGAGGGGGCGCAGCTAATGAAAAACTGTTTTTT; CDR3 protein: CASTRGGAANEKLFF
D gene: -; V gene: TRBV30; CDR3 length: 14; J gene: TRBJ1-2; clone size: -; CDR3 DNA: TGTGCCTGGAGTTTGCAGGGTTTCAACTATGGCTACACCTTC; CDR3 protein: CAWSLQGFNYGYTF
D gene: -; V gene: TRBV7-2; CDR3 length: 15; J gene: TRBJ2-5; clone size: -; CDR3 DNA: TGTGCCAGCAGCTTAGGGGGGGGCGTCGTGGAGACCCAGTACTTC; CDR3 protein: CASSLGGGVVETQYF
D gene: -; V gene: TRBV5-4; CDR3 length: 15; J gene: TRBJ2-4; clone size: -; CDR3 DNA: TGTGCCAGCAGCTTTGGAGGGGAGACCAAAAACATTCAGTACTTC; CDR3 protein: CASSFGGETKNIQYF
D gene: TRBD1; V gene: TRBV29-1; CDR3 length: 12; J gene: TRBJ2-7; clone size: -; CDR3 DNA: TGCAGCGTTGGGGACAGGGGTTACGAGCAGTACTTC; CDR3 protein: CSVGDRGYEQYF
D gene: TRBD1; V gene: TRBV7-8; CDR3 length: 16; J gene: TRBJ2-7; clone size: -; CDR3 DNA: TGTGCCAGCAGCTTTCGTCCGCAGGGGGTAATCGACGAGCAGTACTTC; CDR3 protein: CASSFRPQGVIDEQYF